This T cell receptor (beta chain) was profiled in a study of OX40 agonist ivuxolimab in advanced cancers. Whole-study findings and limits: Among the least clonally expanded were partial responders at 0.1-3.0 mg/kg.

With regard to this clone: Its antigen is as yet unknown.

The data were produced by immunoSEQ multiplex PCR, yet TCRdb's version contains in-frame clones alone and is incomplete. The sample includes 65,000 to 100,000 clones, under 90% of them seen just once. V was pared by 2 bases and J by 10 bases, with 9 bases of the junction left unmatched. Germline CDR1 is SGDLS and CDR2 is YYNGEE. The CDR3 covers 15 residues. The chain joins TRBV9 to TRBJ1-1; TRBD1 agrees at 12 bases. The material was CD4+ or CD8+ T cells sorted from blood, obtained in a trial of the OX40 agonist ivuxolimab. The TCR originated in an adult with an advanced solid tumor such as melanoma, head and neck, liver or kidney cancer. The CDR3: CASSVDGTGGGRAFF. The CDR3 DNA reads as TGTGCCAGCAGCGTCGACGGGACAGGGGGCGGGCGAGCTTTCTTT. Complete variable domain (other parts from reference TRBV9 and TRBJ1-1): DSGVTQTPKHLITATGQRVTLRCSPRSGDLSVYWYQQSLDQGLQFLIQYYNGEERAKGNILERFSAQQFPDLHSELNLSSLELGDSALYFCASSVDGTGGGRAFFGQGTRLTVV.